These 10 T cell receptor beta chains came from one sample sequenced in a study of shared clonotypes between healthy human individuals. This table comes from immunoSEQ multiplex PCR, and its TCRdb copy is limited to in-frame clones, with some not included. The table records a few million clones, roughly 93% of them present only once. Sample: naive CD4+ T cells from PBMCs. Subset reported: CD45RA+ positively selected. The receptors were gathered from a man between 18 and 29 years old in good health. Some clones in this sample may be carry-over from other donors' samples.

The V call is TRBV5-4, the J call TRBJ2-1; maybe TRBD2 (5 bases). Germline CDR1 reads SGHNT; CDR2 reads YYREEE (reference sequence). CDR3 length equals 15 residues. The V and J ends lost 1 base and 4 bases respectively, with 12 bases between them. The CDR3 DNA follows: TGTGCCAGCAGCTTGCCGGGATCAACTTACAATGAGCAGTTCTTC. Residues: CASSLPGSTYNEQFF.

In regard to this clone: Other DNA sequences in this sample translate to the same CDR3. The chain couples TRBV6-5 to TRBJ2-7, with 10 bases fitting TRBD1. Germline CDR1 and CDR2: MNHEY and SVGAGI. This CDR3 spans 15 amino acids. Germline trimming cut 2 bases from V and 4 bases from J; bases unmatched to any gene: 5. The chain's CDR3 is CASSYGGQGPYEQYF. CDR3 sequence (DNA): TGTGCCAGCAGTTACGGGGGACAGGGGCCGTACGAGCAGTACTTC.

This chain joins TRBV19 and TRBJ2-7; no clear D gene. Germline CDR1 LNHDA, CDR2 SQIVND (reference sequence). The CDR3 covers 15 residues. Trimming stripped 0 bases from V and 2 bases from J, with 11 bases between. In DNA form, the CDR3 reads TGTGCCAGTAGTATAGATAACACAAACACCTACGAGCAGTACTTC. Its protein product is CASSIDNTNTYEQYF.

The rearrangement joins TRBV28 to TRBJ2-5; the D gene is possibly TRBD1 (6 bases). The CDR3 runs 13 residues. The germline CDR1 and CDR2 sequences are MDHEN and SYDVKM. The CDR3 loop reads CATGSRGPGSQYF. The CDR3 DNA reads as TGTGCTACGGGGAGCAGGGGCCCAGGGTCCCAGTACTTC.

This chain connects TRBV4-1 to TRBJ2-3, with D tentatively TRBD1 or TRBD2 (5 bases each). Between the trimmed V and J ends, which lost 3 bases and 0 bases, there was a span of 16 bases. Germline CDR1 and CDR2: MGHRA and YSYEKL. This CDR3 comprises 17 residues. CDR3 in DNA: TGCGCCAGCAGCCAGAGACCCGGGACCCAGAGCACAGATACGCAGTATTTT. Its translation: CASSQRPGTQSTDTQYF.

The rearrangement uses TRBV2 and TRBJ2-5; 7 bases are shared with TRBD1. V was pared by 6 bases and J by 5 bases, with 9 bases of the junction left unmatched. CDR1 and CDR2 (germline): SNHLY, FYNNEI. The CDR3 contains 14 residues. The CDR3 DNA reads TGTGCCAGCAGGAATATACAGGGGTGGGAGACCCAGTACTTC. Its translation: CASRNIQGWETQYF.

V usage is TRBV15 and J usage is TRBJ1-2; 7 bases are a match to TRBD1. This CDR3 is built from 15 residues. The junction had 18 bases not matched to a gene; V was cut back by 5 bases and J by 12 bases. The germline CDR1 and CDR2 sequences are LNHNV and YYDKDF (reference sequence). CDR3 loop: CATSPGVDRPLYHTF. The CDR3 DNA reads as TGTGCCACCAGCCCGGGGGTGGACAGGCCCCTTTATCACACCTTC.

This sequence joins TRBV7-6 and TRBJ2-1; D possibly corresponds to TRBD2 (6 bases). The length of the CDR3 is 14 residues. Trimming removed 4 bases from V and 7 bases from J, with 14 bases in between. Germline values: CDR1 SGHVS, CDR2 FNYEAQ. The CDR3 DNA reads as TGTGCCAGCAGCTCCTTGACTAGGTCGAATGAGCAGTTCTTC. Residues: CASSSLTRSNEQFF. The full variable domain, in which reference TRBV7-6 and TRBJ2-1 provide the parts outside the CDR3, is GAGVSQSPRYKVTKRGQDVALRCDPISGHVSLYWYRQALGQGPEFLTYFNYEAQQDKSGLPNDRFSAERPEGSISTLTIQRTEQRDSAMYRCASSSLTRSNEQFFGPGTRLTVL.

CDR3 sequence reads: CAIVESPGGEQYF. The CDR3 DNA follows: TGTGCCATCGTTGAGTCCCCAGGAGGCGAGCAGTACTTC. The chain joins TRBV10-3 to TRBJ2-7; the D gene is possibly TRBD2 (5 bases). Germline CDR1 is ENHRY and CDR2 is SYGVKD. The V end was cut by 8 bases, the J end by 6 bases, with 17 bases between. The CDR3 totals 13 residues.

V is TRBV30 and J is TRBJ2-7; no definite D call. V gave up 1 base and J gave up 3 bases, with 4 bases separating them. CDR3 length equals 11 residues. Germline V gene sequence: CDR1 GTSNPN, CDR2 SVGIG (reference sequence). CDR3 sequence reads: CAWSGFYEQYF. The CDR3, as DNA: TGTGCCTGGAGTGGGTTCTACGAGCAGTACTTC.